This T cell receptor (beta chain) originates from a study of blood T cell repertoires in COVID-19. Study-wide background: Whether acute or convalescent, the COVID-19 samples came from the United States, Italy and Spain. PBMCs, B-cell-depleted T cells, or T cells were the source of the cDNA or gDNA that made up the material.

CDR3 length: 13 amino acids. V was clipped by 10 bases and J by 10 bases, with 17 bases between them. The germline V gene encodes CDR1 MNHEY and CDR2 SVGAGI. Per the study methods: By means of reference gene primer amplification, nucleated cell counts were estimated. Produced via immunoSEQ multiplex PCR; TCRdb's table is partial and in-frame only. That table furnishes V, J and clone size, whereas the DNA furnished D and trimming. This table holds around 180,000 clones, 88% found once. This receptor was taken from a human donor in a cohort sampled during active COVID-19. The chain links TRBV6-5 to TRBJ1-6; D is uncertain. The sequenced sample was peripheral blood. The DNA of the CDR3 is TGTGCCACCTTATCGGTGCGCAACTCACCCCTCCACTTT. This translates into CATLSVRNSPLHF.